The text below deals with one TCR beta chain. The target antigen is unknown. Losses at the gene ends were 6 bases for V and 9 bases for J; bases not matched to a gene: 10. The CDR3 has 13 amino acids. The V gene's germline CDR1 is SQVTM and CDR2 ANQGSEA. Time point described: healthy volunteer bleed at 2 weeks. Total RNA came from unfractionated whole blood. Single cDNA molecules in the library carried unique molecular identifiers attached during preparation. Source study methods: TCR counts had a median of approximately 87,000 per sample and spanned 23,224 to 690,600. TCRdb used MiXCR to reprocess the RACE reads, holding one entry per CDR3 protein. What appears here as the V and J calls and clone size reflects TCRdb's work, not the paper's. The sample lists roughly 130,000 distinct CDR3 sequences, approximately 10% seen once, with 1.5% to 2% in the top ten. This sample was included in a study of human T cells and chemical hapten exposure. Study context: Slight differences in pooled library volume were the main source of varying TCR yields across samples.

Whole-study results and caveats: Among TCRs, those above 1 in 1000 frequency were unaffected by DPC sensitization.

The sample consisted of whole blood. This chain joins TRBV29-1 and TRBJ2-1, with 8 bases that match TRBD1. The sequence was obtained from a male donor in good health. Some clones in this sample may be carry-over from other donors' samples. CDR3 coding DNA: TGCAGCGTCCCAGACAGGGGCAGGAGTGAGCAGTTCTTC. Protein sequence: CSVPDRGRSEQFF.